Presented here are 8 T cell receptor beta chains from one specimen sequenced in a study of shared clonotypes between healthy human individuals. The protocol was immunoSEQ multiplex PCR, while the TCRdb copy is restricted to in-frame clones and leaves out a portion. The table lists over a million clones, over 95% of them singletons, with 1% to 1.5% in the top ten. The specimen sequenced was naive CD4+ T cells sorted from blood. Subset defined: CD45RA+ positively selected. The receptors shown here come from a man between 25 and 39 years old in good health.

The CDR3 protein is CAWSVSGRGYTF. The CDR3 nucleotides are TGTGCCTGGAGTGTCTCAGGGCGCGGCTACACCTTC. The genes are TRBV30 and TRBJ1-2; tentatively, D is TRBD1 (5 bases). Germline V gene data show CDR1 as GTSNPN and CDR2 as SVGIG (reference sequence). The CDR3 sequence is 12 residues long. The germline V and J ends were trimmed by 0 bases and 8 bases, with 10 bases remaining between them.

This chain uses TRBV18 with TRBJ2-1; D may be TRBD1 (5 bases). With 3 bases removed from V and 4 bases from J, the gap between germline ends came to 7 bases. Per germline, CDR1 KGHSH and CDR2 LQKENI. The CDR3 spans 13 residues. In DNA, the CDR3 is TGTGCCAGCTCACCGACAGTTTACAATGAGCAGTTCTTC. Translated, it gives CASSPTVYNEQFF.

The chain has TRBV19 and TRBJ1-1, with D perhaps matching TRBD1 (6 bases). With 2 bases removed from V and 3 bases from J, the gap between germline ends came to 13 bases. The CDR3 length is 15 residues. CDR1 and CDR2 (germline): LNHDA, SQIVND (reference sequence). In DNA form, the CDR3 reads TGTGCCAGTAGTATAAGCGGGGGCGCCGACACTGAAGCTTTCTTT. Its translation is CASSISGGADTEAFF.

Turning to this clone: At the DNA level, this CDR3 is encoded by other sequences in the same sample as well. This chain joins TRBV11-3 and TRBJ2-3; D is undetermined. Germline V gives CDR1 SGHNT, CDR2 YENEEA. The ends were cut back, 1 base at V and 0 bases at J, with 8 bases in the middle. The CDR3 is 15 amino acids. CDR3 bases: TGTGCCAGCAGCTTAGGGCTAACTAGCACAGATACGCAGTATTTT. It yields the protein CASSLGLTSTDTQYF.

The chain couples TRBV19 to TRBJ1-1; D remains unclear. Trimming pared 3 bases from V and 1 base from J, leaving 12 bases between. The germline gives CDR1 LNHDA, CDR2 SQIVND (reference sequence). The CDR3 runs 15 residues. The CDR3 protein is CASSITGSRNTEAFF. CDR3 in DNA: TGTGCCAGTAGTATTACCGGGAGCAGGAACACTGAAGCTTTCTTT.

DNA of the CDR3: TGTGCCAGCAGCGTACTAGCGGGAGGCACCGGGGAGCTGTTTTTT. Translated, it gives CASSVLAGGTGELFF. This chain uses TRBV7-9 with TRBJ2-2; 12 bases align to TRBD2. V was pared by 5 bases and J by 4 bases, with 2 bases of the junction left unmatched. The CDR3 has 15 amino acids. Germline V gives CDR1 SEHNR, CDR2 FQNEAQ (reference sequence).

The chain uses TRBV27 and TRBJ1-5; 8 bases agree with TRBD1. V lost 5 bases and J lost 3; bases outside the gene matches: 12. This CDR3 has 17 residues. From germline, CDR1 is MNHEY and CDR2 SMNVEV (reference sequence). CDR3 protein: CASSVRTIQGANQPQHF. Here the CDR3 DNA reads TGTGCCAGCAGTGTCCGGACGATTCAGGGGGCCAATCAGCCCCAGCATTTT.

This clone was recorded only once. This CDR3 is CASSLMTIGETQYF. Written as DNA, the CDR3 is TGTGCCAGCTCCCTTATGACGATCGGAGAGACCCAGTACTTC. V gene TRBV2 combines with J gene TRBJ2-5; D is ambiguous. The V gene's germline CDR1 is SNHLY and CDR2 FYNNEI. The CDR3 consists of 14 residues. V lost 8 bases and J lost 4, with 17 bases in between.